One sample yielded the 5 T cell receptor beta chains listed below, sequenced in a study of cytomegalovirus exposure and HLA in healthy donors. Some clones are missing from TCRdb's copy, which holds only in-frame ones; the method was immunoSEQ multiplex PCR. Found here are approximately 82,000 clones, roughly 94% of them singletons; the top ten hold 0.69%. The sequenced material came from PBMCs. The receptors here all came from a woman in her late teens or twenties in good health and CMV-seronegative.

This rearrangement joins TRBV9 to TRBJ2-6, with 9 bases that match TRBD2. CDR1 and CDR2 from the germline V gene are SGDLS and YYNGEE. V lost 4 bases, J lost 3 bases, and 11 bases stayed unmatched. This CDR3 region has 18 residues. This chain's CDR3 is CASSSLAGVALGANVLTF. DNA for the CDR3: TGTGCCAGCAGCTCATTAGCGGGGGTCGCCCTTGGGGCCAACGTCCTGACTTTC. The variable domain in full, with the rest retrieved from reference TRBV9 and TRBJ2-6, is DSGVTQTPKHLITATGQRVTLRCSPRSGDLSVYWYQQSLDQGLQFLIQYYNGEERAKGNILERFSAQQFPDLHSELNLSSLELGDSALYFCASSSLAGVALGANVLTFGAGSRLTVL.

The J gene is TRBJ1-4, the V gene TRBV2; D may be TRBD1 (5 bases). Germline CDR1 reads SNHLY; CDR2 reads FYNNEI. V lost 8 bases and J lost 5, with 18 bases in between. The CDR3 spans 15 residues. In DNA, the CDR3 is TGTGCCAGCCAATCGGTCGGGGGGAAAAATGAAAAACTGTTTTTT. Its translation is CASQSVGGKNEKLFF.

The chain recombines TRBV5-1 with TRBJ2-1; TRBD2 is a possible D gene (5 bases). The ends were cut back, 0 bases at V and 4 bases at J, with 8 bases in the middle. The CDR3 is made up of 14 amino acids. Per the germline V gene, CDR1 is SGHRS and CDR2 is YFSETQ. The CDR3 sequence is CASSLEAGYNEQFF. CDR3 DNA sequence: TGCGCCAGCAGCTTGGAGGCGGGTTACAATGAGCAGTTCTTC. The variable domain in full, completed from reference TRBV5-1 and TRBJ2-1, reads KAGVTQTPRYLIKTRGQQVTLSCSPISGHRSVSWYQQTPGQGLQFLFEYFSETQRNKGNFPGRFSGRQFSNSRSEMNVSTLELGDSALYLCASSLEAGYNEQFFGPGTRLTVL.

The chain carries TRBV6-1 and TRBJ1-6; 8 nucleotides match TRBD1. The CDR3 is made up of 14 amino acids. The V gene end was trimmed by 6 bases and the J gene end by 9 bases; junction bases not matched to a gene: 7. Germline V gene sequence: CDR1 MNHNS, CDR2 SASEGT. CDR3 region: CASRGQARISPLHF. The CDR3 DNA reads TGTGCCAGCAGGGGACAGGCGAGAATTTCACCCCTCCACTTT.

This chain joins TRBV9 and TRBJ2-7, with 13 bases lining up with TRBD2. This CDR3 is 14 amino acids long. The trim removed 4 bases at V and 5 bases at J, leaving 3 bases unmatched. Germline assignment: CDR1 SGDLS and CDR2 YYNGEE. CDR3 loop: CASSFGTSGNEQYF. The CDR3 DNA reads TGTGCCAGCAGCTTCGGGACTAGCGGGAACGAGCAGTACTTC. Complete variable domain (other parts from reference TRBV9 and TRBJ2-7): DSGVTQTPKHLITATGQRVTLRCSPRSGDLSVYWYQQSLDQGLQFLIQYYNGEERAKGNILERFSAQQFPDLHSELNLSSLELGDSALYFCASSFGTSGNEQYFGPGTRLTVT.